The 15 T cell receptor beta chains in this list originate from one sample, sequenced in a study of beta chain features in type 1 diabetes. TCRB transcripts that were expressed got sequenced, as all of the isolated RNA had been reverse transcribed. Some clones are missing from TCRdb's copy, which holds only in-frame ones; the method was immunoSEQ multiplex PCR. The profile shows more than 250,000 clones, 20% of them singletons. These receptors lack a known antigen. Study-level points and caveats: A moderate, significant TCRB CDR3 shortening appeared in type 1 diabetes across four CD4+ subsets.

The sample was naive CD4+ T cells from blood. These receptors came from a woman in her thirties or forties with type 1 diabetes.

In its sample, this clone was seen a few times. J is TRBJ2-7 and V is TRBV4-2; TRBD2 matches at 8 bases. The CDR3 has 16 residues. The germline gives CDR1 LGHNA, CDR2 YNFKEQ. The V and J ends lost 0 bases and 3 bases, in that order; junction bases with no gene match: 7. CDR3: CASSQDLAGQLYEQYF. In DNA form, the CDR3 reads TGTGCCAGCAGCCAAGATTTAGCGGGACAACTCTACGAGCAGTACTTC.

This clone occurred a few times. V gene TRBV4-2 combines with J gene TRBJ2-1, with TRBD2 matching over 10 bases. Per germline, CDR1 LGHNA and CDR2 YNFKEQ. Trimming cost V 1 base and J 6 bases; bases outside gene matches: 3. The CDR3 consists of 15 residues. For the CDR3, the DNA is TGTGCCAGCAGCCAAGGGGCTAGCGGGAGCAATGAGCAGTTCTTC. Its protein product is CASSQGASGSNEQFF.

The gene calls are TRBV28 and TRBJ2-7; 7 bases fit TRBD2. CDR3 length equals 15 residues. Trimming at V came to 5 bases and at J to 3 bases, leaving 10 bases not matched to a gene. The germline CDR1 and CDR2 sequences are MDHEN and SYDVKM. The CDR3 DNA sequence: TGTGCCAGCAGTGGACGGGGGGAGGTATTCTACGAGCAGTACTTC. It encodes CASSGRGEVFYEQYF.

This rearrangement joins TRBV30 to TRBJ2-3; possibly TRBD1 for D (5 bases). The CDR3 is made up of 11 amino acids. The germline V gene encodes CDR1 GTSNPN and CDR2 SVGIG (reference sequence). The V gene lost 2 bases and the J gene lost 6 bases, with 6 bases spanning the gap. The CDR3 region has the DNA TGTGCCTGGAGTAACAGGGATACGCAGTATTTT. Its protein product is CAWSNRDTQYF. The full variable domain, completed using reference TRBV30 and TRBJ2-3, is SQTIHQWPATLVQPVGSPLSLECTVEGTSNPNLYWYRQAAGRGLQLLFYSVGIGQISSEVPQNLSASRPQDRQFILSSKKLLLSDSGFYLCAWSNRDTQYFGPGTRLTVL.

The chain uses TRBV9 and TRBJ1-1, with 8 nucleotides matching TRBD1. CDR3 length: 17 amino acids. Germline values: CDR1 SGDLS, CDR2 YYNGEE. V was clipped by 4 bases and J by 0 bases; unmatched bases: 11. CDR3 DNA sequence: TGTGCCAGCAGCACTCGTCCCGGGACAGGATTGAACACTGAAGCTTTCTTT. This encodes CASSTRPGTGLNTEAFF.

The sample holds a few counts of this clone. The CDR3 protein is CAGAASGYEQYF. CDR3 in DNA: TGTGCCGGAGCGGCTAGCGGGTACGAGCAGTACTTC. This chain links TRBV7-9 with TRBJ2-7, with TRBD2 matching 8 bases. Trimming at V came to 11 bases and at J to 4 bases, leaving 7 bases not matched to a gene. Germline values: CDR1 SEHNR, CDR2 FQNEAQ (reference sequence). This CDR3 is 12 amino acids long. Full variable domain (missing parts from reference TRBV7-9 and TRBJ2-7): DTGVSQNPRHKITKRGQNVTFRCDPISEHNRLYWYRQTLGQGPEFLTYFQNEAQLEKSRLLSDRFSAERPKGSFSTLEIQRTEQGDSAMYLCAGAASGYEQYFGPGTRLTVT.

The chain combines TRBV9 with TRBJ1-2, with 8 bases that match TRBD1. CDR1 SGDLS and CDR2 YYNGEE come from the germline V gene. CDR3 size: 16 residues. V shed 3 bases and J 2 bases; nucleotides not matched to a gene: 9. CDR3 nucleotides: TGTGCCAGCAGCGATTCTGCAGACAGGGGCAACTATGGCTACACCTTC. This encodes CASSDSADRGNYGYTF.

CDR3 in amino acids: CASSRERYTDTQYF. The CDR3 bases are TGTGCCAGCAGCCGGGAACGTTATACCGATACGCAGTATTTT. The genes are TRBV5-4 and TRBJ2-3, with a possible D match to TRBD2 (5 bases). V lost 4 bases and J lost 6, with 15 bases in between. Germline V gene lookup returns CDR1 SGHNT and CDR2 YYREEE (reference sequence). The CDR3 is 14 amino acids.

This rearrangement joins TRBV4-1 to TRBJ2-7; the match to TRBD2 covers 11 bases. The length of the CDR3 is 15 residues. The V gene's germline CDR1 is MGHRA and CDR2 YSYEKL. Losses at the gene ends were 0 bases for V and 6 bases for J; bases not matched to a gene: 4. The CDR3: CASSQEPSGRSEQYF. Written as DNA, the CDR3 is TGCGCCAGCAGCCAAGAACCTAGCGGGAGGAGCGAGCAGTACTTC.

The chain joins TRBV5-6 to TRBJ1-1; no reliable D call. The CDR3 spans 14 residues. V was trimmed by 0 bases and J by 8 bases, leaving 14 bases between them. CDR1 is SGHDT and CDR2 is YYEEEE in the germline V gene. The CDR3 loop is CASSLETLDREAFF. The CDR3 DNA sequence: TGTGCCAGCAGCTTGGAGACACTCGACCGAGAAGCTTTCTTT.

This chain connects TRBV23-1 to TRBJ2-5; TRBD1 aligns across 8 bases. TRBV23-1 is an ORF for which the function is uncertain. The junction had 6 bases not matched to a gene; V was cut back by 6 bases and J by 6 bases. The CDR3 spans 13 residues. For the CDR3, the DNA is TGCGCCAGCAGCCAGGGGGCGGAACAGACCCAGTACTTC. It is translated as CASSQGAEQTQYF.

This clone has a single count. The V gene is TRBV7-9, the J gene TRBJ1-1; the match to TRBD1 covers 7 bases. CDR1 is SEHNR, CDR2 FQNEAQ, per germline (reference sequence). Trimming took 5 bases from V and 2 from J; bases not matched to a gene: 8. This CDR3 is 15 amino acids long. The chain's CDR3 is CASSTSGGINTEAFF. Here the CDR3 DNA reads TGTGCCAGCAGCACATCAGGGGGTATAAACACTGAAGCTTTCTTT.

This clone was seen more than once but under ten times. Other DNA sequences in the same sample also yield this CDR3. This sequence joins TRBV7-9 and TRBJ1-3, with a tentative D call TRBD1 (5 bases). Trimming left V 5 bases short and J 4 bases short, with 6 bases between. This CDR3 has 12 amino acids. CDR1 is SEHNR and CDR2 is FQNEAQ in the germline V gene (reference sequence). The CDR3 DNA reads as TGTGCCAGCAGCCCAGGGGGAAACACCATATATTTT. Residues: CASSPGGNTIYF.

The sample holds one count of this clone. This rearrangement joins TRBV11-3 to TRBJ2-2; no definite D call. V lost 1 base to trimming and J lost 3 bases, with 6 bases between them. Per germline, CDR1 SGHNT and CDR2 YENEEA. The CDR3 sequence is 14 residues long. In DNA form, the CDR3 reads TGTGCCAGCAGCTTAGGGGCGCACACCGGGGAGCTGTTTTTT. Its protein is CASSLGAHTGELFF.

The rearrangement uses TRBV18 and TRBJ2-1, with TRBD2 as a possible D gene (8 bases). Germline V gives CDR1 KGHSH, CDR2 LQKENI. This CDR3 has 16 amino acids. The V end lost 3 bases, the J end lost 8 bases, and 20 bases lay between the germline ends. DNA of the CDR3: TGTGCCAGCTCACCTCCGGGAGGGGGCCTGGCGGATGAGCAGTTCTTC. Amino acids: CASSPPGGGLADEQFF.